These T cell receptor beta chains were read from a single sample in a study of T cell responses to AZD1222 COVID-19 vaccine. The method was immunoSEQ multiplex PCR; TCRdb's version includes in-frame clones alone and lacks a portion of them. Of roughly 90,000 clones detected, over 75% appear once; the ten largest clones hold 2% to 2.5%. Sequences were derived from peripheral blood, sampled 28 days after the second AZD1222 dose. The receptor source for this set is an adult who received the AZD1222 COVID-19 vaccine. The CDR3 runs from the conserved cysteine through the conserved F or W. Each record gives: clone size, D gene, V gene, J gene, CDR3 protein, CDR3 DNA. D genes are given only for firm matches. Some rows mark clone size as missing; the rest say once, few, many or name a class of expanded clone.

.,.,TRBV29-1,TRBJ1-2,CSVDGGYTF,TGCAGCGTTGACGGGGGCTACACCTTC
.,TRBD2,TRBV13,TRBJ2-5,CASSLESSGGQTQYF,TGTGCCAGCAGCTTAGAATCTAGCGGGGGACAGACCCAGTACTTC
.,.,TRBV2,TRBJ2-6,CASSADSPGANVLTF,TGTGCCAGCAGTGCAGACAGTCCTGGGGCCAACGTCCTGACTTTC
.,TRBD2,TRBV30,TRBJ2-6,CACQGGLAGMGSGANVLTF,TGTGCCTGCCAGGGGGGACTAGCGGGGATGGGGTCCGGGGCCAACGTCCTGACTTTC
.,.,TRBV25-1,TRBJ1-2,CASSESTLYGYTF,TGTGCCAGCAGTGAATCCACATTGTATGGCTACACCTTC
few,TRBD2,TRBV7-2,TRBJ2-1,CASTPLAGPGEQFF,TGTGCCAGCACCCCACTAGCGGGGCCGGGGGAGCAGTTCTTC
.,.,TRBV29-1,TRBJ2-3,CSVEGWQSSTDTQYF,TGCAGCGTTGAAGGATGGCAGTCAAGCACAGATACGCAGTATTTT
.,.,TRBV16,TRBJ2-1,CASSPPQGSYNEQFF,TGTGCCAGCAGCCCCCCGCAAGGGTCCTACAATGAGCAGTTCTTC
.,TRBD2,TRBV6-5,TRBJ2-3,CASSRAGGPDTQYF,TGTGCCAGCAGCAGAGCGGGGGGTCCAGATACGCAGTATTTT
.,TRBD1,TRBV5-4,TRBJ1-2,CASSLNRGAAYGYTF,TGTGCCAGCAGCCTGAACAGGGGCGCCGCTTATGGCTACACCTTC
.,.,TRBV2,TRBJ1-2,CASSGWGYYGYTF,TGTGCCAGCAGTGGCTGGGGGTACTATGGCTACACCTTC
few,TRBD2,TRBV18,TRBJ2-7,CASSPTSGGIPYEQYF,TGTGCCAGCTCACCCACTAGCGGAGGTATTCCATACGAGCAGTACTTC
.,.,TRBV5-1,TRBJ2-3,CASSPAGDTDTQYF,TGCGCCAGCAGCCCCGCAGGTGACACAGATACGCAGTATTTT
.,TRBD1,TRBV18,TRBJ1-2,CASSPARTGQGPYGYTF,TGTGCCAGCTCACCCGCGAGGACTGGACAGGGCCCCTATGGCTACACCTTC
.,.,TRBV19,TRBJ1-2,CASSIAGFSYTF,TGTGCCAGTAGTATCGCGGGGTTTAGCTACACCTTC
.,TRBD2,TRBV6-5,TRBJ2-7,CASTAGVYYEQYF,TGTGCCAGCACGGCGGGAGTCTACTACGAGCAGTACTTC
.,.,TRBV5-1,TRBJ2-3,CASSLGAASMSTDTQYF,TGCGCCAGCAGCTTAGGGGCAGCTTCCATGAGCACAGATACGCAGTATTTT
.,.,TRBV5-6,TRBJ1-2,CASSEGASGGYTF,TGTGCCAGCAGCGAGGGTGCTTCGGGCGGCTACACCTTC
once,TRBD2,TRBV6-5,TRBJ2-1,CASSYSSGRNEQFF,TGTGCCAGCAGTTACTCGAGCGGGAGAAATGAGCAGTTCTTC
.,.,TRBV12-5,TRBJ1-1,CASGSTFFRTTEAFF,TGTGCTAGTGGTTCGACCTTTTTCAGGACCACTGAAGCTTTCTTT
.,.,TRBV19,TRBJ1-5,CASSINRDGAQQPQHF,TGTGCCAGTAGTATCAACCGGGACGGTGCCCAGCAGCCCCAGCATTTT
.,TRBD1,TRBV7-9,TRBJ2-7,CASSLPGTDSYEQYF,TGTGCCAGCAGCTTACCCGGGACAGACTCCTACGAGCAGTACTTC
.,.,TRBV6-2/TRBV6-3,TRBJ1-6,CASSYLNSPLHF,TGTGCCAGCAGTTACTTAAATTCACCCCTCCACTTT
.,TRBD1,TRBV28,TRBJ1-2,CASSYPTGTYGYTF,TGTGCCAGCAGTTACCCGACAGGGACCTATGGCTACACCTTC
.,.,TRBV11-2,TRBJ2-5,CASSVRYQETQYF,TGTGCCAGCAGCGTACGGTATCAAGAGACCCAGTACTTC
.,.,TRBV5-6,TRBJ1-2,CASSLGGVGSGGYTF,TGTGCCAGCAGCTTGGGCGGAGTCGGGTCGGGTGGCTACACCTTC
.,TRBD1,TRBV7-9,TRBJ1-1,CASSLAGWTGLMNTEAFF,TGTGCCAGCAGCTTAGCAGGGTGGACAGGGTTAATGAACACTGAAGCTTTCTTT
once,TRBD2,TRBV6-5,TRBJ2-1,CASSYSLAQNEQFF,TGTGCCAGCAGTTACTCACTAGCGCAAAATGAGCAGTTCTTC
.,.,TRBV27,TRBJ1-2,CASSLYMESYGYTF,TGTGCCAGCAGTTTATATATGGAAAGCTATGGCTACACCTTC
once,.,TRBV27,TRBJ1-1,CASSLQGGTEAFF,TGTGCCAGCAGTTTACAGGGTGGGACTGAAGCTTTCTTT
.,.,TRBV19,TRBJ2-7,CASSIRDGEQYF,TGTGCCAGTAGTATCAGGGACGGTGAGCAGTACTTC
.,.,TRBV2,TRBJ1-2,CASSEWGGYGYTF,TGTGCCAGCAGTGAATGGGGGGGCTACGGCTACACCTTC
.,.,TRBV18,TRBJ1-5,CASSRDFVQRDQPQHF,TGTGCCAGCTCCCGTGACTTCGTGCAGAGGGATCAGCCCCAGCATTTT
.,.,TRBV5-5,TRBJ1-1,CASRRQGSPEAFF,TGTGCCAGCAGGCGGCAGGGAAGTCCGGAAGCTTTCTTT
.,.,TRBV5-5,TRBJ1-3,CASSLEPTSGGNTIYF,TGTGCCAGCAGCTTGGAGCCGACTTCTGGTGGAAACACCATATATTTT
.,TRBD1,TRBV10-3,TRBJ2-7,CATQGSYEQYF,TGTGCCACACAGGGGTCCTACGAGCAGTACTTC
.,.,TRBV19,TRBJ1-6,CASRAPYNSPLHF,TGTGCCAGCCGGGCCCCCTATAATTCACCCCTCCACTTT
.,.,TRBV2,TRBJ2-1,CASRGYNEQFF,TGTGCCAGCAGGGGGTACAATGAGCAGTTCTTC
.,.,TRBV14,TRBJ1-1,CASSQDWGGTEAFF,TGTGCCAGCAGCCAAGACTGGGGTGGTACTGAAGCTTTCTTT
.,.,TRBV21-1,TRBJ1-5,CASSNLGRPYSNQPQHF,TGTGCCAGCAGCAACTTGGGGCGCCCTTATAGCAATCAGCCCCAGCATTTT
.,.,TRBV7-2,TRBJ2-5,CASSLGVGETQYF,TGTGCCAGCAGCTTAGGAGTGGGAGAGACCCAGTACTTC
.,.,TRBV2,TRBJ1-2,CASSVRKANYGYTF,TGTGCCAGCAGTGTGCGGAAAGCTAACTATGGCTACACCTTC
.,.,TRBV7-9,TRBJ1-2,CASSLWYANYGYTF,TGTGCCAGCAGCTTATGGTACGCGAACTATGGCTACACCTTC
.,.,TRBV3-1/TRBV3-2,TRBJ1-3,CASRALGGGGNTIYF,TGTGCCAGCAGGGCCCTCGGGGGAGGTGGAAACACCATATATTTT
.,.,TRBV2,TRBJ2-5,CASRLDSMVETQYF,TGTGCCAGCAGGCTGGACAGTATGGTGGAGACCCAGTACTTC
.,TRBD2,TRBV10-3,TRBJ2-5,CAISRTSGDETQYF,TGTGCCATCAGTAGGACTAGTGGTGATGAGACCCAGTACTTC
.,TRBD1,TRBV28,TRBJ2-5,CASKSGQGVTQYF,TGTGCCAGTAAATCGGGACAGGGGGTGACCCAGTACTTC